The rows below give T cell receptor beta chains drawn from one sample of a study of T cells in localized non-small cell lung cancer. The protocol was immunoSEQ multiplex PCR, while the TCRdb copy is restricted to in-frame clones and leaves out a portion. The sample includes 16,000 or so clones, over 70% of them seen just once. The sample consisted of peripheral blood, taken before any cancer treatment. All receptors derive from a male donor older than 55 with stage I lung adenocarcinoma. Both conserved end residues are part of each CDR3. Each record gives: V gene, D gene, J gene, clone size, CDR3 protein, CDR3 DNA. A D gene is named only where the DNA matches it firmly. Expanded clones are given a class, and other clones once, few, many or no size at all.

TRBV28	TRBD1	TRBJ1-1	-	CASNNGEGQGREAFF	TGTGCCAGCAATAATGGCGAAGGACAGGGGAGAGAAGCTTTCTTT
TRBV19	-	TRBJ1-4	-	CASSMVRASEKLFF	TGTGCCAGTAGTATGGTCAGGGCCAGTGAAAAACTGTTTTTT
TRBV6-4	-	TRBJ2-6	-	CASSDSGGAGANVLTF	TGTGCCAGCAGTGACTCGGGGGGCGCTGGGGCCAACGTCCTGACTTTC
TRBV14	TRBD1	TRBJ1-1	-	CASSSHRDRGRRNTEAFF	TGTGCCAGCAGCTCCCACCGGGACAGGGGGCGTCGCAACACTGAAGCTTTCTTT
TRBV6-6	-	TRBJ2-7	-	CASSYSNEQYF	TGTGCCAGCAGTTACTCTAACGAGCAGTACTTC
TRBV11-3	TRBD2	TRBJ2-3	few	CASSLDAGGGPSTDTQYF	TGTGCCAGCAGCTTAGACGCGGGAGGGGGCCCCAGCACAGATACGCAGTATTTT
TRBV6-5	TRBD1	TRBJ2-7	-	CASRATGITYEQYF	TGTGCCAGCAGAGCGACAGGGATCACCTACGAGCAGTACTTC
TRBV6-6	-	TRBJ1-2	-	CASSSAGGYGYTF	TGTGCCAGCAGTTCGGCCGGAGGCTATGGCTACACCTTC
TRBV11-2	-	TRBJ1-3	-	CASSLNPTRDTIYF	TGTGCCAGCAGCTTAAACCCCACCCGAGACACCATATATTTT
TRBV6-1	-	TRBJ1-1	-	CASGSTWSAEAFF	TGTGCCAGCGGGAGTACATGGAGCGCTGAAGCTTTCTTT
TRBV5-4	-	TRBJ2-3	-	CASSLGHPNTDTQYF	TGTGCCAGCAGTTTGGGACATCCTAACACAGATACGCAGTATTTT
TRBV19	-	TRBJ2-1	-	CASGGFSSYNEQFF	TGTGCCAGCGGAGGGTTTAGCTCCTACAATGAGCAGTTCTTC
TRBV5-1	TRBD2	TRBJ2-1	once	CASSSIRRLAAPYNEQFF	TGCGCCAGCAGCTCGATACGGAGACTAGCGGCACCCTACAATGAGCAGTTCTTC
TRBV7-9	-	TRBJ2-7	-	CASSLTYEQYF	TGTGCCAGCAGCTTAACCTACGAGCAGTACTTC
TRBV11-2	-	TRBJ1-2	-	CASSSDGFYGYTF	TGTGCCAGCAGCTCCGACGGATTCTATGGCTACACCTTC
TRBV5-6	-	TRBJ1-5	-	CASHHGGGNQPQHF	TGTGCCAGCCACCATGGGGGGGGCAATCAGCCCCAGCATTTT
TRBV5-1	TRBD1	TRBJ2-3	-	CASSLGQGAGADTQYF	TGCGCCAGCAGCTTGGGACAGGGGGCGGGAGCAGATACGCAGTATTTT
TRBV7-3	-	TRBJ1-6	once	CASSLSQISPLHF	TGTGCCAGCAGCTTAAGCCAGATATCACCCCTCCACTTT
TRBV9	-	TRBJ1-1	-	CASSVAGRGTEAFF	TGTGCCAGCAGCGTAGCGGGGAGGGGCACTGAAGCTTTCTTT
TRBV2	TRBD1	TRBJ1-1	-	CASSGPGQGNVEAFF	TGTGCCAGCAGTGGCCCTGGACAGGGAAACGTTGAAGCTTTCTTT
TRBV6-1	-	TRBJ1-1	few	CASSDPLRGNTEAFF	TGTGCCAGCAGTGATCCCCTCCGGGGGAACACTGAAGCTTTCTTT
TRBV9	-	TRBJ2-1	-	CASSVGLSSYNEQFF	TGTGCCAGCAGCGTGGGGCTTAGCTCCTACAATGAGCAGTTCTTC
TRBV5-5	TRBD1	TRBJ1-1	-	CASSLYGTGNTEAFF	TGTGCCAGCAGCTTGTACGGGACAGGGAACACTGAAGCTTTCTTT
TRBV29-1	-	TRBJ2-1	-	CSVAAPALADNEQFF	TGCAGCGTAGCTGCACCGGCTCTAGCTGACAATGAGCAGTTCTTC
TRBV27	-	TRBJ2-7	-	CASSLARGGRPYF	TGTGCCAGCAGTTTAGCGAGAGGGGGGAGACCGTACTTC
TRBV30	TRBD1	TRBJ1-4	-	CAWKLGTADEKLFF	TGTGCCTGGAAACTCGGGACAGCCGATGAAAAACTGTTTTTT
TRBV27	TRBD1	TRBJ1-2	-	CASSSAGTDGYTF	TGTGCCAGCAGTTCCGCAGGGACAGATGGCTACACCTTC
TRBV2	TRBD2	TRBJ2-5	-	CASTTSGGIQETQYF	TGTGCCAGCACCACTAGCGGGGGGATTCAAGAGACCCAGTACTTC
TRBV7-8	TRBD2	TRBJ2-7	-	CASRLAGLSYEQYF	TGTGCCAGCAGGCTAGCGGGTCTCTCCTACGAGCAGTACTTC
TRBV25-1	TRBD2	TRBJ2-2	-	CASSDGGANTGELFF	TGTGCCAGCAGTGACGGGGGGGCTAACACCGGGGAGCTGTTTTTT
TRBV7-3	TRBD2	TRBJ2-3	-	CASSAFTSGLSTDTQYF	TGTGCCAGCAGCGCATTTACTAGCGGCTTAAGCACAGATACGCAGTATTTT
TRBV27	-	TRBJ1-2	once	CASSLSWDGGGYTF	TGTGCCAGCAGTTTATCCTGGGACGGTGGTGGCTACACCTTC
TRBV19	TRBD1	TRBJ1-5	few	CASSKMTGGYSNQPQHF	TGTGCCAGTAGTAAAATGACAGGGGGTTATAGCAATCAGCCCCAGCATTTT
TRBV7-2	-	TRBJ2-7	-	CASSLTASYEQYF	TGTGCCAGCAGCTTAACAGCCTCCTACGAGCAGTACTTC
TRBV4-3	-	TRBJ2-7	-	CASSQDPQATYEQYF	TGCGCCAGCAGCCAAGATCCTCAAGCCACCTACGAGCAGTACTTC